This T cell receptor beta chain was identified in a study of blood T cell repertoires in COVID-19. Study in general: Italy, Spain and the United States were the sources of the convalescent and acute COVID-19 samples.

Sequencing was performed with immunoSEQ multiplex PCR; in TCRdb, only in-frame clones are kept and a portion is missing. The data show 140,000 or so clones, around 79% seen once. Sequences were obtained from peripheral blood. The receptor was derived from a middle-aged man with active or convalescent COVID-19.

The CDR3 protein is CASSRRAGPQETQYF. CDR3 in DNA: TGTGCCAGCAGCCGGCGGGCGGGTCCTCAAGAGACCCAGTACTTC. The chain links TRBV7-2 to TRBJ2-5; D might be TRBD2 (5 bases). In germline, CDR1 is SGHTA, CDR2 FQGNSA. V dropped 5 bases and J dropped 2 bases, with 15 bases sitting between them. This CDR3 has 15 residues.